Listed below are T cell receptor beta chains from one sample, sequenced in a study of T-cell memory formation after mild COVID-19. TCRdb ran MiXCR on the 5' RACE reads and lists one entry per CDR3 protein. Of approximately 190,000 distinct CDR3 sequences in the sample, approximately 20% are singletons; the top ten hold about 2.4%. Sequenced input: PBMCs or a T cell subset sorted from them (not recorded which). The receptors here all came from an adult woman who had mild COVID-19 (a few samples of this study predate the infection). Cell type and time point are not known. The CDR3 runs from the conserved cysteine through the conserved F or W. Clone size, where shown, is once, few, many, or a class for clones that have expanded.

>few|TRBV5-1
CASSFRLAGGPDTQYF
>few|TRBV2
CARQGTDYGYTF
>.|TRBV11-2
CASSLRHPGLSGANVLTF
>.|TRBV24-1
CATSDSGIAGGVKFF
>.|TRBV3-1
CASSQFHTPRNEQFF
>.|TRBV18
CASTQTSNQPQHF
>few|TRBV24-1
CATSDPRGYEQYF
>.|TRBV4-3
CASSQDFGRAGELFF
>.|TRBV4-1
CASSQVGGRETEAFF
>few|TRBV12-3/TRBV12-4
CASSWAGQGKYTIYF
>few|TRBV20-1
CSARPLDRGSFEQYF
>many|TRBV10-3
CAIREVLAEPNEAFF
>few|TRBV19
CASTGWTEAFF
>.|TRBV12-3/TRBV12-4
CASSLAAVAYEQYF
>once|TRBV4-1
CASSQEFSVGDTAKNIQYF
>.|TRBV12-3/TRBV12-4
CASSIDLTRVSYEQYF
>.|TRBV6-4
CASSDSGRGLGEQFF
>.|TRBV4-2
CASSPTRRGSSTDTQYF
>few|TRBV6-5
CASSYDLRRGYTF
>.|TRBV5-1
CASSLTPGTYEQYF
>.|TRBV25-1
CASSGSDGPGETQYF
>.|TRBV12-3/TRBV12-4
CASSLKDTQYF
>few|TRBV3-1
CASSQLDSNSPLHF
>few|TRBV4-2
CASSQEAGEVDTQYF
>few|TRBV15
CATSRPGDGQGNTIYF
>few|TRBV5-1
CASSLKQPPETQYF
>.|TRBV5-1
CASSPQDSSGNTIYF
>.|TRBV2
CASREGLAKNIQYF
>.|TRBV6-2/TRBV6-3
CASSSRTSRNEQFF
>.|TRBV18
CASSPLGLRMNTEAFF
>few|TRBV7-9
CASSRDSGGETQYF
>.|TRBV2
CASSLRQASSNQPQHF
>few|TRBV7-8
CASSLGRTSGIYNEQFF
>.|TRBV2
CASRGIGNSGEQYF
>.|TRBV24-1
CATSDSGFFGTSGANVLTF
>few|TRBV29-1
CSAAHNEQFF
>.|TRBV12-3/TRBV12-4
CASSLSSNYGYTF
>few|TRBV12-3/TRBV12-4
CASSSYLAGGPGDTQYF
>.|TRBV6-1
CAGENGGAVDNEQFF
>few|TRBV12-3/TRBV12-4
CASSSQGGTYEQYF
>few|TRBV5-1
CASSLERGGGRRAYNEQFF
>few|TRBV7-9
CASSLPKTESNYGYTF
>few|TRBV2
CASTFDRGSYNEQFF
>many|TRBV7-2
CASSLDVYEQYF